Below are 21 T cell receptor beta chains sequenced from a single sample in a study of technical replicates of blood from a handful of donors. Only in-frame clones appear in the TCRdb table, and some are missing; sequencing was by immunoSEQ multiplex PCR. The sample includes more than 95,000 clones, 95% of them seen just once. The specimen was T cells isolated from PBMCs. The receptors derive from a human donor in good health.

The chain combines TRBV7-6 with TRBJ2-1; TRBD1 aligns across 9 bases. Germline V gives CDR1 SGHVS, CDR2 FNYEAQ. There are 14 residues in the CDR3. Losses at the gene ends were 5 bases for V and 8 bases for J; bases not matched to a gene: 7. CDR3 coding DNA: TGTGCCAGCAGCCTTGGGACAGGGCTGGATGAGCAGTTCTTC. Protein product: CASSLGTGLDEQFF.

The chain uses TRBV11-3 and TRBJ2-5; a possible D gene is TRBD2 (5 bases). From germline, CDR1 is SGHNT and CDR2 YENEEA. The length of the CDR3 is 14 residues. Trimming pared 6 bases from V and 3 bases from J, leaving 14 bases between. The CDR3 sequence is CASSARAGEETQYF. CDR3 nucleotide sequence: TGTGCCAGCAGTGCGAGGGCAGGTGAAGAGACCCAGTACTTC. Filled out from reference TRBV11-3 and TRBJ2-5, the complete variable domain reads EAGVVQSPRYKIIEKKQPVAFWCNPISGHNTLYWYLQNLGQGPELLIRYENEEAVDDSQLPKDRFSAERLKGVDSTLKIQPAELGDSAVYLCASSARAGEETQYFGPGTRLLVL.

The rearrangement links TRBV10-3 to TRBJ2-1; possible D gene TRBD2, 5 bases. The germline gives CDR1 ENHRY, CDR2 SYGVKD. The CDR3 has 14 residues. V lost 3 bases and J lost 5, with 11 bases in between. The CDR3, as DNA: TGTGCCATCAGTGAACGGGGTGTGGACAATGAGCAGTTCTTC. Its translation: CAISERGVDNEQFF.

The chain recombines TRBV7-3 with TRBJ1-5; D perhaps matches TRBD1 (5 bases). V lost 5 bases to trimming and J lost 1 base, with 15 bases between them. The CDR3 totals 16 residues. CDR1 and CDR2 from the germline V gene are SGHTA and FQGTGA. The CDR3 loop reads CASSLGGAGSNQPQHF. The CDR3 coding sequence is TGTGCCAGCAGCCTAGGTGGGGCAGGAAGCAATCAGCCCCAGCATTTT.

This clone has more than one count but fewer than ten. The J gene is TRBJ1-5, the V gene TRBV2; D remains unclear. The CDR3 runs to 13 residues. Trimming took 4 bases from V and 6 from J, leaving 10 bases between them. Germline CDR1 SNHLY, CDR2 FYNNEI. CDR3 region: CASSVESSQPQHF. CDR3 in DNA: TGTGCCAGCAGTGTCGAGTCAAGTCAGCCCCAGCATTTT.

This rearrangement joins TRBV7-9 to TRBJ2-5; tentative D call: TRBD1 (5 bases). CDR3 length equals 13 residues. Germline CDR1 SEHNR, CDR2 FQNEAQ (reference sequence). V gave up 5 bases and J gave up 5 bases, with 12 bases separating them. In DNA form, the CDR3 reads TGTGCCAGCAGCCCAGGGTTTGGCGAGACCCAGTACTTC. Translated: CASSPGFGETQYF.

The rearrangement uses TRBV19 and TRBJ2-5; no reliable D call. The ends were cut back, 5 bases at V and 0 bases at J, with 4 bases in the middle. Germline assignment: CDR1 LNHDA and CDR2 SQIVND (reference sequence). CDR3 length equals 12 residues. The DNA for the CDR3 is TGTGCCAGTAGTGCGAACCAAGAGACCCAGTACTTC. Translation gives CASSANQETQYF.

The chain uses TRBV1 and TRBJ2-2; the table names TRBD2, a call not compared with the DNA. TRBV1 is a pseudogene locus. The CDR3 is made up of 14 amino acids. Here the CDR3 reads CTNSIVGGTGELFF. DNA for the CDR3: TGCACCAACTCAATAGTCGGAGGCACCGGGGAGCTGTTTTTT.

The rearrangement links TRBV19 to TRBJ1-4; 9 bases match TRBD1. V gave up 3 bases and J gave up 7 bases; unmatched junction bases: 6. Germline assignment: CDR1 LNHDA and CDR2 SQIVND (reference sequence). The CDR3 contains 15 residues. CDR3 residues: CASSIQDRGGEKLFF. In DNA, the CDR3 is TGTGCCAGTAGTATTCAAGACAGGGGGGGTGAAAAACTGTTTTTT.

The rearrangement uses TRBV18 and TRBJ2-5; no clear D. Germline V CDR1 and CDR2: KGHSH, LQKENI. The CDR3 is 12 residues long. V was clipped by 3 bases and J by 4 bases, with 6 bases between them. This CDR3 reads CASSPTGETQYF. For the CDR3, the DNA is TGTGCCAGCTCACCCACGGGAGAGACCCAGTACTTC.

This clone was counted a single time. This chain connects TRBV27 to TRBJ2-4; perhaps TRBD2 as D (5 bases). In germline, CDR1 is MNHEY, CDR2 SMNVEV (reference sequence). CDR3 length: 16 amino acids. V dropped 5 bases and J dropped 1 base, with 15 bases sitting between them. The CDR3 sequence: CASSPPGVWAKNIQYF. In nucleotides, the CDR3 is TGTGCCAGCAGTCCCCCCGGGGTTTGGGCCAAAAACATTCAGTACTTC.

The gene calls are TRBV5-1 and TRBJ2-7, with TRBD1 as a possible D gene (6 bases). The CDR3 contains 15 residues. From germline, CDR1 is SGHRS and CDR2 YFSETQ. The V end lost 2 bases, the J end lost 0 bases, and 12 bases lay between the germline ends. CDR3 nucleotide sequence: TGCGCCAGCAGCTTCGGGACACCTCTCTCCTACGAGCAGTACTTC. Encoded protein: CASSFGTPLSYEQYF.

The J gene is TRBJ2-2, the V gene TRBV29-1; 11 bases agree with TRBD2. Trimming cost V 3 bases and J 0 bases; bases outside gene matches: 12. This CDR3 is built from 19 residues. Germline values: CDR1 SQVTM, CDR2 ANQGSEA. CDR3 in DNA: TGCAGCGTTGACTCGACTAGCGGGGAGCAAAACACGAACACCGGGGAGCTGTTTTTT. Its protein product is CSVDSTSGEQNTNTGELFF.

The chain uses TRBV15 and TRBJ1-3; D is possibly TRBD1 (5 bases). Germline CDR1 LNHNV, CDR2 YYDKDF (reference sequence). V lost 8 bases to trimming and J lost 0 bases, with 17 bases between them. The CDR3 contains 16 residues. CDR3 sequence reads: CATAPGGIRSGNTIYF. Written as DNA, the CDR3 is TGTGCCACCGCCCCGGGGGGGATCCGCTCTGGAAACACCATATATTTT. The complete variable domain, with remaining parts taken from reference TRBV15 and TRBJ1-3, reads DAMVIQNPRYQVTQFGKPVTLSCSQTLNHNVMYWYQQKSSQAPKLLFHYYDKDFNNEADTPDNFQSRRPNTSFCFLDIRSPGLGDTAMYLCATAPGGIRSGNTIYFGEGSWLTVV.

The table lists this clone with a count of one. This chain connects TRBV25-1 to TRBJ1-4; TRBD1 matches at 8 bases. The V segment lost 3 bases and the J segment 8 bases; nucleotides outside the gene matches: 2. The germline CDR1 and CDR2 sequences are MGHDK and SYGVNS. The CDR3 is 13 amino acids. CDR3 sequence (DNA): TGTGCCAGCAGTGACAGGGGGCAGGAAAAACTGTTTTTT. Translating it yields CASSDRGQEKLFF.

For this clone: The germline gene is not matched at one end of the junction; a read error may be the cause. The V gene is TRBV5-1, the J gene TRBJ1-2, with a possible D match to TRBD1 (6 bases). Germline CDR1 reads SGHRS; CDR2 reads YFSETQ. This CDR3 has 13 amino acids. CDR3 protein: CASRLDSFYGYTF. DNA of the CDR3: TGCGCCAGCAGGTTGGACAGTTTCTATGGCTACACCTTC.

The chain links TRBV4-1 to TRBJ2-5; 10 bases are shared with TRBD2. Germline lookup yields CDR1 MGHRA and CDR2 YSYEKL. The CDR3 spans 16 residues. With V trimmed by 1 base and J by 5 bases, 7 bases remained unmatched. Here the CDR3 DNA reads TGCGCCAGCAGCCAAGCCCAGGCTAGCGGGGGTGAGACCCAGTACTTC. This codes for CASSQAQASGGETQYF.

Details on this clone: The junction differs from germline at one of its ends, possibly a read error. This chain joins TRBV4-1 and TRBJ1-4, with TRBD1 identical over 7 bases. The CDR3 totals 15 residues. Germline V gene sequence: CDR1 MGHRA, CDR2 YSYEKL. CDR3 sequence reads: CVSSQTDRVGEKLFF. The CDR3 region has the DNA TGCGTCAGCAGCCAAACCGACAGGGTTGGTGAAAAACTGTTTTTT.

The CDR3 sequence is CASSEARGSSYNEQFF. The CDR3 region has the DNA TGTGCCAGCAGTGAAGCCCGCGGGAGCTCCTACAATGAGCAGTTCTTC. The chain is built from TRBV6-1 and TRBJ2-1, with 7 bases that match TRBD2. Per germline, CDR1 MNHNS and CDR2 SASEGT. V lost 0 bases to trimming and J lost 0 bases; unmatched junction nucleotides: 2. CDR3 size: 16 residues.

V is TRBV12-5 and J is TRBJ2-2; D possibly corresponds to TRBD2 (6 bases). The CDR3 covers 16 residues. Germline CDR1 and CDR2: LGHNT and FRNRAP. V shed 4 bases and J shed 1 base, with 13 bases lying between them. CDR3 sequence (DNA): TGTGCTAGTGGTTGGGCACCGGGGGAGAACACCGGGGAGCTGTTTTTT. Its protein product is CASGWAPGENTGELFF.

The chain carries TRBV7-6 and TRBJ1-1, with a tentative D call TRBD1 (5 bases). The V end was cut by 5 bases, the J end by 7 bases, with 14 bases between. Germline V gives CDR1 SGHVS, CDR2 FNYEAQ. The CDR3 consists of 13 residues. The CDR3: CASSPITGGEAFF. CDR3 sequence (DNA): TGTGCCAGCAGCCCCATTACCGGGGGTGAAGCTTTCTTT.